This entry lists 23 T cell receptor beta chains sequenced from one sample in a study of T-cell reconstitution after alpha-beta-depleted transplantation in children. For TCRbeta, the library was prepared with unique molecular identifiers. TCRdb called the PCR reads again in MiXCR, with one record for every CDR3 protein. The table includes a few hundred thousand distinct CDR3 sequences, 9.5% to 13% detected once. Here the sequenced sample was PBMCs, taken before TCRalphabeta/CD19-depleted stem cell transplant. Every receptor here comes from a boy in the first two years of life with acute myeloid leukemia, due to receive a stem cell transplant.

This clonotype was counted at least ten times. The chain uses TRBV27 and TRBJ1-6; D gene unclear. The CDR3 has 12 amino acids. Trimming removed 2 bases at V and 7 bases at J, with 3 bases between. Germline V CDR1 and CDR2: MNHEY, SMNVEV (reference sequence). Here the CDR3 reads CASSLRNSPLHF. The CDR3 DNA reads as TGTGCCAGCAGTTTACGGAATTCACCCCTCCACTTT.

In this sample, this clonotype turned up many times. The rearrangement links TRBV10-3 to TRBJ2-7; D unclear. V dropped 3 bases and J dropped 2 bases, with 5 bases sitting between them. The CDR3 loop spans 12 amino acids. Germline values: CDR1 ENHRY, CDR2 SYGVKD. CDR3 sequence: CAISDPAYEQYF. CDR3 DNA sequence: TGTGCCATCAGTGACCCCGCCTACGAGCAGTACTTC.

Ten or more counts support this clonotype. V gene TRBV5-1 combines with J gene TRBJ2-1, with D possibly TRBD1 on 5 matching bases. CDR3 size: 14 residues. Germline V gene lookup returns CDR1 SGHRS and CDR2 YFSETQ. The V gene lost 0 bases and the J gene lost 4 bases, with 8 bases spanning the gap. In DNA form, the CDR3 reads TGCGCCAGCAGCTTGGAGGGGCGATACAATGAGCAGTTCTTC. Protein product: CASSLEGRYNEQFF.

This clonotype showed up just a few times. This chain links TRBV23-1 with TRBJ2-7; 8 bases line up with TRBD2. TRBV23-1 is an ORF; its function is uncertain. Germline trimming cut 6 bases from V and 9 bases from J; bases unmatched to any gene: 10. This CDR3 is 13 amino acids long. The CDR3 DNA is TGCGCCAGCAGACTCGCCGGGGGGGGCCGGCAGTACTTC. It codes for CASRLAGGGRQYF.

Points on this clonotype: A much larger clone sits a single nucleotide away, making a read error possible. The genes are TRBV29-1 and TRBJ2-1, with 10 positions matching TRBD1. V gave up 7 bases and J gave up 8 bases; unmatched junction bases: 5. Germline CDR1 is SQVTM and CDR2 is ANQGSEA. This CDR3 has 12 amino acids. The CDR3 loop is CSGRDRGHEQFF. CDR3 nucleotides: TGCAGCGGCCGAGACAGGGGGCATGAGCAGTTCTTC.

The sample holds many counts of this clonotype. CDR3 DNA sequence: TGCGCCAGCAGCACTAGCGGGAGGGAAGAGACCCAGTACTTC. Translating it yields CASSTSGREETQYF. This chain connects TRBV5-1 to TRBJ2-5, with 13 bases lining up with TRBD2. The CDR3 totals 14 residues. Germline lookup yields CDR1 SGHRS and CDR2 YFSETQ. The V segment lost 4 bases and the J segment 3 bases; nucleotides outside the gene matches: 0.

The chain joins TRBV11-2 to TRBJ2-3; TRBD2 matches at 7 bases. Germline lookup yields CDR1 SGHAT and CDR2 FQNNGV. J gave up 5 bases and V 11 bases, and 10 bases lay outside the gene matches. The CDR3 totals 13 residues. CDR3 region: CALRASGGDTQYF. The DNA of the CDR3 is TGTGCCCTACGCGCTAGCGGTGGAGATACGCAGTATTTT.

This clonotype was detected ten times or more. This chain uses TRBV20-1 with TRBJ2-7; 11 bases are a match to TRBD2. CDR3 length: 14 amino acids. Germline trimming cut 1 base from V and 4 bases from J; bases unmatched to any gene: 3. Germline values: CDR1 DFQATT, CDR2 SNEGSKA (reference sequence). The CDR3 coding sequence is TGCAGTGCTAGAGTAGCGGGGGGGGCTTACGAGCAGTACTTC. Protein sequence: CSARVAGGAYEQYF.

This clonotype was found many times. The V and J genes are TRBV5-1 and TRBJ1-6; D might be TRBD1 (5 bases). V was clipped by 1 base and J by 12 bases, with 8 bases between them. Germline V gene data show CDR1 as SGHRS and CDR2 as YFSETQ. CDR3 length equals 12 residues. CDR3 bases: TGCGCCAGCAGCTTGTACGGGGGACCCCTCCACTTT. Protein: CASSLYGGPLHF. Based on the CDR3 plus reference TRBV5-1 and TRBJ1-6, the full variable domain is KAGVTQTPRYLIKTRGQQVTLSCSPISGHRSVSWYQQTPGQGLQFLFEYFSETQRNKGNFPGRFSGRQFSNSRSEMNVSTLELGDSALYLCASSLYGGPLHFGNGTRLTVT.

The table lists this clonotype with many counts. J is TRBJ2-6 and V is TRBV7-2; D may correspond to TRBD1 or TRBD2 (6 bases each). V lost 5 bases to trimming and J lost 19 bases, with 18 bases between them. CDR3 size: 12 residues. CDR1 and CDR2 (germline): SGHTA, FQGNSA. The CDR3 region has the DNA TGTGCCAGCAGCCCCCCCGGGGGACAAGGAACTTTC. Its protein product is CASSPPGGQGTF. The whole variable domain, remainder taken from reference TRBV7-2 and TRBJ2-6, is GAGVSQSPSNKVTEKGKDVELRCDPISGHTALYWYRQSLGQGLEFLIYFQGNSAPDKSGLPSDRFSAERTGGSVSTLTIQRTQQEDSAVYLCASSPPGGQGTFGAGSRLTVL.

This clonotype was detected many times. This CDR3 reads CASSSIQLQGANVLTF. The CDR3 region has the DNA TGTGCCAGCAGCTCTATACAATTGCAGGGGGCCAACGTCCTGACTTTC. V is TRBV7-2 and J is TRBJ2-6; D is undetermined. V lost 4 bases to trimming and J lost 4 bases, with 14 bases between them. The CDR3 is 16 amino acids. The germline gives CDR1 SGHTA, CDR2 FQGNSA.

Of note for this clonotype: A much larger clone lies a single base off, so this may be a read error. This sequence joins TRBV11-1 and TRBJ1-1, with a weak D call TRBD1 (6 bases). The CDR3 has 12 amino acids. Looked up from germline, CDR1 is SGHAT and CDR2 is FQDESV (reference sequence). The CDR3 reads CASSPGQRGAIF. CDR3 nucleotide sequence: TGTGCCAGCAGCCCCGGACAGCGGGGCGCTATCTTT. The full variable domain, with the rest looked up from reference TRBV11-1 and TRBJ1-1, is EAEVAQSPRYKITEKSQAVAFWCDPISGHATLYWYRQILGQGPELLVQFQDESVVDDSQLPKDRFSAERLKGVDSTLKIQPAELGDSAMYLCASSPGQRGAIFGQGTRLTVV.

This clonotype came up many times. This rearrangement joins TRBV7-3 to TRBJ2-1; 13 bases are shared with TRBD2. From germline, CDR1 is SGHTA and CDR2 FQGTGA. The CDR3 has 17 amino acids. J gave up 6 bases and V 1 base, and 6 bases lay outside the gene matches. The chain's CDR3 is CASSLRVTSGRGNEQFF. CDR3 DNA: TGTGCCAGCAGCTTAAGAGTTACTAGCGGGAGGGGCAATGAGCAGTTCTTC.

This clonotype was counted ten times or more. The chain recombines TRBV28 with TRBJ1-3, with D uncertain. Germline lookup yields CDR1 MDHEN and CDR2 SYDVKM. The CDR3 runs 15 residues. V lost 0 bases and J lost 8, with 14 bases in between. CDR3 DNA: TGTGCCAGCAGTTTATGGACCGGGAAGTGGGACACCATATATTTT. This gives the protein CASSLWTGKWDTIYF.

This clonotype was counted at least ten times. The chain couples TRBV20-1 to TRBJ2-7; the match to TRBD2 covers 13 bases. V shed 6 bases, J shed 6 bases, and the junction held 5 bases outside the gene matches. The CDR3 has 13 amino acids. The germline V gene encodes CDR1 DFQATT and CDR2 SNEGSKA (reference sequence). CDR3 protein: CSATSGRGTEQYF. For the CDR3, the DNA is TGCAGTGCCACTAGCGGGAGGGGCACCGAGCAGTACTTC.

This clonotype was seen at least ten times. The V and J genes are TRBV20-1 and TRBJ2-5; 12 nucleotides line up with TRBD1. The CDR3 runs 16 residues. Germline CDR1 is DFQATT and CDR2 is SNEGSKA (reference sequence). The J segment lost 5 bases and the V segment lost 0 bases, leaving 7 bases of the junction unmatched. The CDR3 coding sequence is TGCAGTGCTAGAGATCGGGGGACAGGGGGCCGGGAGACCCAGTACTTC. It specifies CSARDRGTGGRETQYF.

This clonotype was seen a handful of times. The rearrangement uses TRBV5-6 and TRBJ2-7, with D unclear. Germline CDR1 is SGHDT and CDR2 is YYEEEE. The V and J ends lost 0 bases and 3 bases respectively, with 7 bases between them. The CDR3 totals 13 residues. The CDR3 bases are TGTGCCAGCAGCTTGGCCTTCGTCTACGAGCAGTACTTC. It encodes CASSLAFVYEQYF.

This sequence joins TRBV9 and TRBJ2-7; D is perhaps TRBD1 or TRBD2 (5 bases each). CDR1 SGDLS and CDR2 YYNGEE come from the germline V gene. V was pared by 0 bases and J by 6 bases, with 13 bases between. CDR3 size: 14 residues. The CDR3 bases are TGTGCCAGCAGCGTAGGGGAGTCTACAGGCGAGCAGTACTTC. It is translated as CASSVGESTGEQYF.

This clonotype was counted many times. The CDR3 DNA follows: TGTGCCAGCCAGAGGTCGCCCCTCGGCTATGGCTACACCTTC. This codes for CASQRSPLGYGYTF. This sequence joins TRBV28 and TRBJ1-2, with D unresolved. Trimming cost V 8 bases and J 4 bases, with 17 bases left between them. The CDR3 is made up of 14 amino acids. CDR1 is MDHEN and CDR2 is SYDVKM in the germline V gene.

The V call is TRBV28, the J call TRBJ2-5; D remains unclear. Trimming shortened V by 7 bases and J by 1 base, and 10 bases separated the two germline ends. The CDR3 spans 13 residues. Germline V gives CDR1 MDHEN, CDR2 SYDVKM. CDR3 sequence: CASTGYLQETQYF. The CDR3 bases are TGTGCCAGCACCGGTTACCTCCAAGAGACCCAGTACTTC. The variable domain in full, with the rest retrieved from reference TRBV28 and TRBJ2-5, is DVKVTQSSRYLVKRTGEKVFLECVQDMDHENMFWYRQDPGLGLRLIYFSYDVKMKEKGDIPEGYSVSREKKERFSLILESASTNQTSMYLCASTGYLQETQYFGPGTRLLVL.

This clonotype was counted only a few times. The rearrangement joins TRBV4-1 to TRBJ2-1, with no clear D. V lost 0 bases, J lost 8 bases, and 14 bases lay in between. The CDR3 is 15 residues long. Germline V lookup: CDR1 MGHRA, CDR2 YSYEKL. The CDR3 loop reads CASSQEGNRLHEQFF. CDR3 DNA: TGCGCCAGCAGCCAAGAAGGCAATCGGCTTCATGAGCAGTTCTTC.

This clonotype was detected ten times or more. V and J are TRBV12-3 or TRBV12-4 and TRBJ1-1, with D unresolved. The V and J ends lost 3 bases and 6 bases respectively, with 14 bases between them. The CDR3 consists of 14 residues. CDR3: CASSFRSERAEAFF. The CDR3 DNA is TGTGCCAGCAGTTTCCGCAGTGAACGGGCTGAAGCTTTCTTT.

This clonotype was observed many times. The chain combines TRBV3-1 with TRBJ1-2; D uncertain. CDR1 is LGHDT, CDR2 YNNKEL, per germline (reference sequence). The CDR3 runs to 12 residues. V was pared by 1 base and J by 3 bases, with 3 bases between. CDR3: CASSQADYGYTF. Here the CDR3 DNA reads TGTGCCAGCAGCCAAGCGGACTATGGCTACACCTTC.